A single sample gave rise to the 15 T cell receptor beta chains below, sequenced in a study of blood T cell repertoires in COVID-19. The assay was immunoSEQ multiplex PCR, and TCRdb's table has in-frame clones only and misses some. Here the sample spans 75,000 to 85,000 clones, roughly 81% being singletons. The sample was peripheral blood. All receptors come from a man in his sixties with COVID-19, enrolled during active disease.

The J gene is TRBJ2-3, the V gene TRBV4-1; D ambiguous. Germline V gene data show CDR1 as MGHRA and CDR2 as YSYEKL. V lost 3 bases to trimming and J lost 1 base, with 17 bases between them. The CDR3 is made up of 17 amino acids. CDR3 coding DNA: TGCGCCAGCAGCCACCCCCCAGGCCGGTCCCGCACAGATACGCAGTATTTT. It yields the protein CASSHPPGRSRTDTQYF.

The genes are TRBV3-1 (or the pseudogene TRBV3-2) and TRBJ2-4, with a tentative D call TRBD2 (7 bases). This CDR3 is built from 16 residues. Trimming cost V 4 bases and J 10 bases, with 23 bases left between them. CDR1 LGHDT and CDR2 YNNKEL come from the germline V gene (reference sequence). CDR3 in DNA: TGTGCCAGCAGCCGCCAGATGGCGGGGGCCCCTGGAATTCAGTACTTC. The encoded protein is CASSRQMAGAPGIQYF.

This sequence joins TRBV20-1 and TRBJ2-4; tentatively, D is TRBD2 (6 bases). Per the germline V gene, CDR1 is DFQATT and CDR2 is SNEGSKA (reference sequence). The CDR3 loop spans 9 amino acids. The CDR3 spells CRGRNIQYF. The CDR3 nucleotides are TGCAGGGGGAGGAACATTCAGTACTTC.

This chain joins TRBV28 and TRBJ1-2; 10 nucleotides line up with TRBD1. There are 14 residues in the CDR3. Per the germline V gene, CDR1 is MDHEN and CDR2 is SYDVKM. The V and J ends lost 9 bases and 6 bases, in that order; junction bases with no gene match: 10. CDR3 in DNA: TGTGCCAGTCTGCCGGGACAGGGGTCAGATGGCTACACCTTC. Translating it yields CASLPGQGSDGYTF.

The chain has TRBV6-1 and TRBJ2-5; TRBD1 agrees at 10 bases. From germline, CDR1 is MNHNS and CDR2 SASEGT. Trimming took 3 bases from V and 2 from J; bases not matched to a gene: 9. The CDR3 is 17 residues long. The CDR3 sequence: CASSETGGGWGQETQYF. The DNA of the CDR3 is TGTGCCAGCAGTGAGACAGGGGGCGGGTGGGGACAAGAGACCCAGTACTTC.

The rearrangement links TRBV23-1 to TRBJ2-7, with a weak D call TRBD1 (5 bases). TRBV23-1 is sorted into the ORF group, with uncertain function. The germline V and J ends were trimmed by 7 bases and 6 bases, with 10 bases remaining between them. CDR3 size: 11 residues. CDR3: CASKGCSEQYF. CDR3 coding DNA: TGCGCCAGCAAGGGGTGCTCCGAGCAGTACTTC.

The genes are TRBV4-2 and TRBJ1-5; D unclear. Germline values: CDR1 LGHNA, CDR2 YNFKEQ. The CDR3 is made up of 16 amino acids. V was clipped by 0 bases and J by 4 bases, with 13 bases between them. DNA for the CDR3: TGTGCCAGCAGCCAAGAAACATCCGGGGTAAATCAGCCCCAGCATTTT. It specifies CASSQETSGVNQPQHF.

This rearrangement joins TRBV7-2 to TRBJ1-5, with D hard to call. The CDR3 runs 13 residues. V lost 1 base to trimming and J lost 3 bases, with 4 bases between them. CDR1 and CDR2 from the germline V gene are SGHTA and FQGNSA. The CDR3 DNA reads TGTGCCAGCAGCTTAGAACTCAATCAGCCCCAGCATTTT. This gives the protein CASSLELNQPQHF. Full variable domain (outside the CDR3, taken from reference TRBV7-2 and TRBJ1-5): GAGVSQSPSNKVTEKGKDVELRCDPISGHTALYWYRQSLGQGLEFLIYFQGNSAPDKSGLPSDRFSAERTGGSVSTLTIQRTQQEDSAVYLCASSLELNQPQHFGDGTRLSIL.

The V and J genes are TRBV28 and TRBJ2-5, with 10 bases fitting TRBD1. The CDR3 loop spans 16 amino acids. The J segment lost 2 bases and the V segment lost 5 bases, leaving 8 bases of the junction unmatched. Per germline, CDR1 MDHEN and CDR2 SYDVKM. CDR3 DNA: TGTGCCAGCAGTGCTTACGTGGGACAGGGGCAAGAGACCCAGTACTTC. This encodes CASSAYVGQGQETQYF.

V and J are TRBV30 and TRBJ2-2, with TRBD2 matching over 7 bases. Germline CDR1 reads GTSNPN; CDR2 reads SVGIG (reference sequence). The CDR3 length is 14 residues. J lost 2 bases, V lost 4 bases, and 4 bases had no gene match. The CDR3 bases are TGTGCCTGGACCGGGACTATTAACACCGGGGAGCTGTTTTTT. As protein: CAWTGTINTGELFF.

V and J are TRBV5-4 and TRBJ2-5, with D perhaps TRBD2 (7 bases). V lost 1 base, J lost 5 bases, and 15 bases lay in between. CDR1 and CDR2 (germline): SGHNT, YYREEE (reference sequence). This CDR3 is built from 15 residues. The CDR3 DNA follows: TGTGCCAGCAGCTTGAGGGGGGGGGCCGGTGAGACCCAGTACTTC. Translation: CASSLRGGAGETQYF.

This rearrangement joins TRBV14 to TRBJ2-1, with D possibly matching TRBD1 (6 bases). V was shortened by 0 bases and J by 5 bases, with 14 bases between the two germline ends. The CDR3 contains 16 residues. Germline CDR1 is SGHDN and CDR2 is FVKESK. The CDR3 DNA reads TGTGCCAGCAGCCAAGAGCTGGGACATGGGCACAATGAGCAGTTCTTC. This encodes CASSQELGHGHNEQFF.

This chain joins TRBV18 and TRBJ2-1; 9 bases fit TRBD2. The ends lost 1 base at V and 8 bases at J; junction bases unmatched: 3. Germline loops: CDR1 KGHSH, CDR2 LQKENI. The CDR3 extends over 14 amino acids. The CDR3 spells CASSPRTSDDEQFF. As DNA, the CDR3 is TGTGCCAGCTCACCACGGACTAGCGACGATGAGCAGTTCTTC.

The genes are TRBV5-1 and TRBJ2-2; 9 bases map to TRBD2. V gave up 4 bases and J gave up 3 bases; unmatched junction bases: 4. Germline V CDR1 and CDR2: SGHRS, YFSETQ. CDR3 size: 15 residues. The CDR3 coding sequence is TGCGCCAGCAGCCAGGGACTAGCCGACACCGGGGAGCTGTTTTTT. Its translation: CASSQGLADTGELFF.

V usage is TRBV10-2 and J usage is TRBJ1-5, with D possibly TRBD1 on 5 matching bases. Germline V gene data show CDR1 as WSHSY and CDR2 as SAAADI. This CDR3 comprises 13 residues. The V gene lost 5 bases and the J gene lost 3 bases, with 8 bases spanning the gap. CDR3 sequence (DNA): TGCGCCAGCAGTAGACAGTCCAATCAGCCCCAGCATTTT. This codes for CASSRQSNQPQHF.